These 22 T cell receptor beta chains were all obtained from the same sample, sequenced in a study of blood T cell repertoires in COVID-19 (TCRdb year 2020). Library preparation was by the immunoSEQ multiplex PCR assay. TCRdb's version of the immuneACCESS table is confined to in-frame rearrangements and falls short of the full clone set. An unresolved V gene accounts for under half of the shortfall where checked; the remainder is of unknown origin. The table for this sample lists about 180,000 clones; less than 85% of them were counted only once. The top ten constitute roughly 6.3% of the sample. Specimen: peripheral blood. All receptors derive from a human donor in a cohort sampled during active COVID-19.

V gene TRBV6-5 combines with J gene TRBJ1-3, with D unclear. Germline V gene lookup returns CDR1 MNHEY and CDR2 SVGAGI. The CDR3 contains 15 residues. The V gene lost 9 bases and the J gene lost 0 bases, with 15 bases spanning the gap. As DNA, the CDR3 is TGTGCCAGTACCAAAACTGGGAGCTCTGGAAACACCATATATTTT. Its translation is CASTKTGSSGNTIYF.

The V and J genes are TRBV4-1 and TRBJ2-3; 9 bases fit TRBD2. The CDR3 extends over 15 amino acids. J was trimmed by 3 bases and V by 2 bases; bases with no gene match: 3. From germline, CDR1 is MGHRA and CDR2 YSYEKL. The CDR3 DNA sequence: TGCGCCAGCAGCCAACTAGCGGGGAGTACAGATACGCAGTATTTT. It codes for CASSQLAGSTDTQYF.

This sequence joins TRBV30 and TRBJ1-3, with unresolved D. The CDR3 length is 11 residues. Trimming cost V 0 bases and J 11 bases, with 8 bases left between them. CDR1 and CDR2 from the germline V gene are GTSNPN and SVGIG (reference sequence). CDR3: CAWSVEGSIYF. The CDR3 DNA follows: TGTGCCTGGAGTGTAGAGGGCTCCATATATTTT.

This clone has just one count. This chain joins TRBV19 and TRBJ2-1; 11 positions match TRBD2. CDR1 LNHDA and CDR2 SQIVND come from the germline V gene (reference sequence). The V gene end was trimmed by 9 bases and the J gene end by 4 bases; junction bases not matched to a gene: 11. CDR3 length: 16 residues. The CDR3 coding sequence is TGTGCCAGCGGTGATAGCGGGGGGGTTCGGTACAATGAGCAGTTCTTC. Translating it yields CASGDSGGVRYNEQFF.

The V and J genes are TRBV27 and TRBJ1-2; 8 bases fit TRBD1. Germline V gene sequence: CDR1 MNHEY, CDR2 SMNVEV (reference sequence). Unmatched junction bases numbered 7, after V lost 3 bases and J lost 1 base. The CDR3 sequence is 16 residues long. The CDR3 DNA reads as TGTGCCAGCAGTTTTGCCAGGGGGCTTATTAACTATGGCTACACCTTC. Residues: CASSFARGLINYGYTF.

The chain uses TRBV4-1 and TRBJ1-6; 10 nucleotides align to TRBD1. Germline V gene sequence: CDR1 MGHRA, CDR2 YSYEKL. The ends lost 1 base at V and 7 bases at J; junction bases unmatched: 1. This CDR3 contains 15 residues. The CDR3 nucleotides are TGCGCCAGCAGCCAAGCGGGACAGGGGAATTCACCCCTCCACTTT. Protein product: CASSQAGQGNSPLHF.

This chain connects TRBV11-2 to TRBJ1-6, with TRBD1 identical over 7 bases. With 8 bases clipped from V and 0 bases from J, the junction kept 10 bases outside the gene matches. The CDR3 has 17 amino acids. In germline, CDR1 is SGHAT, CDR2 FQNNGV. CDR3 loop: CASAPSDRSSYNSPLHF. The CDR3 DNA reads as TGTGCCAGCGCCCCCTCGGACAGGAGCTCCTATAATTCACCCCTCCACTTT.

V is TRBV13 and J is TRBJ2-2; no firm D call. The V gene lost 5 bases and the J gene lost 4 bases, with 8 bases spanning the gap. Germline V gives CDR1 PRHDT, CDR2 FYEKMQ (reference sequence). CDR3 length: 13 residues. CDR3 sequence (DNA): TGTGCCAGCAGCACAAGTTCCACCGGGGAGCTGTTTTTT. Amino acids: CASSTSSTGELFF.

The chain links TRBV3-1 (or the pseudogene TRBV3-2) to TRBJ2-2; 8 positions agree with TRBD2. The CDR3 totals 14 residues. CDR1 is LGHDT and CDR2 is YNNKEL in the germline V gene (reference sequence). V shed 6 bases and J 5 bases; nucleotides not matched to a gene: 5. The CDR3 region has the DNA TGTGCCAGCAGTAGCGGGGCCGAGACCGGGGAGCTGTTTTTT. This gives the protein CASSSGAETGELFF.

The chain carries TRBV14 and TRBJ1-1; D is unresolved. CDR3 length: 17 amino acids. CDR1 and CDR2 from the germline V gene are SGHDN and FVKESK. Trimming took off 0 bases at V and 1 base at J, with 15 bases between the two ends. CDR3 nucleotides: TGTGCCAGCAGCCAAGATATCAGAGGTGAATGGAACACTGAAGCTTTCTTT. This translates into CASSQDIRGEWNTEAFF.

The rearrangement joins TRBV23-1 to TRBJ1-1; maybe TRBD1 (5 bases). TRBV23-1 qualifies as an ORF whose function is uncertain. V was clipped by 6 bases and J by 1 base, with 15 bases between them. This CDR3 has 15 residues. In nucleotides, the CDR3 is TGCGCCAGCAGCCCAAGGGGCCACAGGAACACTGAAGCTTTCTTT. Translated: CASSPRGHRNTEAFF.

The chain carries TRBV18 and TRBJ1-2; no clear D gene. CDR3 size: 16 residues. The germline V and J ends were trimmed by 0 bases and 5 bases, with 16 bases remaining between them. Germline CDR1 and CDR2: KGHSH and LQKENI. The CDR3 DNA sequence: TGTGCCAGCTCACCACCAGGGTCCACTGGAGGTTATGGCTACACCTTC. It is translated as CASSPPGSTGGYGYTF.

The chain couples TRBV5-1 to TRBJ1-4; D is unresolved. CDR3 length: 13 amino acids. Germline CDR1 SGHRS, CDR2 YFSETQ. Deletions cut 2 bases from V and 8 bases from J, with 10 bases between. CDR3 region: CASSFRGNEKLFF. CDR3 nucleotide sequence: TGCGCCAGCAGCTTCCGAGGGAACGAAAAACTGTTTTTT.

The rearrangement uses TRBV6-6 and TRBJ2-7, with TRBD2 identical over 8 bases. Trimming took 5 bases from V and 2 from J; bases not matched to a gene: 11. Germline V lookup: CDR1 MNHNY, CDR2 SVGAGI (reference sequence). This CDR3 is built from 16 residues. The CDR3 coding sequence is TGTGCCAGCAGTCCCCCGGGGGAGCGGGGGACCTACGAGCAGTACTTC. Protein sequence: CASSPPGERGTYEQYF.

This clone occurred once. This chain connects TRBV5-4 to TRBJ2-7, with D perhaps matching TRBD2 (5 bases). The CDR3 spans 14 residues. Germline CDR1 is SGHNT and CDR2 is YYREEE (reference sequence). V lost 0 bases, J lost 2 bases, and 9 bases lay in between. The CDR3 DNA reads TGTGCCAGCAGCTTGGTGGGGAGAACCTACGAGCAGTACTTC. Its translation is CASSLVGRTYEQYF.

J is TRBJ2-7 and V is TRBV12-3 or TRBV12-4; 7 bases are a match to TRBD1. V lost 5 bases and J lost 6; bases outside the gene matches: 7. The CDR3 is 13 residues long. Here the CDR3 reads CASSPRQGTEQYF. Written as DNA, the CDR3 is TGTGCCAGCAGTCCCCGACAGGGAACCGAGCAGTACTTC.

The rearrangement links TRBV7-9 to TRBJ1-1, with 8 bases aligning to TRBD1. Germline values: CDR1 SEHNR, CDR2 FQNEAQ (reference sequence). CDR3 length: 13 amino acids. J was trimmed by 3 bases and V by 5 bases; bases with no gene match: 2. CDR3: CASSKTGDTEAFF. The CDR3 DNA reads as TGTGCCAGCAGCAAGACAGGGGACACTGAAGCTTTCTTT.

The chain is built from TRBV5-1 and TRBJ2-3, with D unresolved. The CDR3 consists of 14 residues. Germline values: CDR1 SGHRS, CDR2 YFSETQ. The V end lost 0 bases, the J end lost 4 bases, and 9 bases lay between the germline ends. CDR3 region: CASSLAPRADTQYF. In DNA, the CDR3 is TGCGCCAGCAGCTTGGCTCCCCGGGCAGATACGCAGTATTTT.

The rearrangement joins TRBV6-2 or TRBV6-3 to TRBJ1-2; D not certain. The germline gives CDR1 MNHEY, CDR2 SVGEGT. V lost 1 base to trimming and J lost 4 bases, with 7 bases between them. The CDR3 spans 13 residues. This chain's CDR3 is CASSYWRPYGYTF. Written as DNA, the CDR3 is TGTGCCAGCAGTTACTGGAGGCCCTATGGCTACACCTTC.

CDR3: CASSPARDQPQHF. The CDR3 DNA reads as TGTGCCAGCAGCCCAGCCAGGGATCAGCCCCAGCATTTT. The genes are TRBV6-5 and TRBJ1-5; tentatively, D is TRBD1 (5 bases). This CDR3 comprises 13 residues. CDR1 MNHEY and CDR2 SVGAGI come from the germline V gene. V dropped 6 bases and J dropped 5 bases, with 11 bases sitting between them.

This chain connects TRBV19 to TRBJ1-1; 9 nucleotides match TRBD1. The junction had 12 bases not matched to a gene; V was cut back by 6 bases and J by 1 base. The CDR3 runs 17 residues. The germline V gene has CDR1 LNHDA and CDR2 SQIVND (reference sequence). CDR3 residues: CASRSRRDRGENTEAFF. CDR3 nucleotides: TGTGCCAGTAGGTCCCGCAGAGACAGGGGGGAGAACACTGAAGCTTTCTTT.

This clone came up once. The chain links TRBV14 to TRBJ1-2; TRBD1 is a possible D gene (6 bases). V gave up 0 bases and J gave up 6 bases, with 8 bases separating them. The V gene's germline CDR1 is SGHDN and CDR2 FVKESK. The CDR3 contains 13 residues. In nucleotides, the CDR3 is TGTGCCAGCAGCCAAGAGTACAGGGATGGCTACACCTTC. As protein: CASSQEYRDGYTF.